The 6 T cell receptor beta chains below come from one sample, sequenced in a study of T-cell reconstitution after alpha-beta-depleted transplantation in children. Construction of the TCRbeta library involved unique molecular identifiers. TCRdb called the PCR reads again in MiXCR, with one record for every CDR3 protein. In the table there are about 130,000 distinct CDR3 sequences, roughly 9.7% of which are singletons. The sample consisted of PBMCs, mostly from graft donor cells, taken 180 days after TCRalphabeta/CD19-depleted stem cell transplant. Source of these receptors: a girl less than two years old who had a stem cell transplant for combined immunodeficiency, so the T cells may come from the graft donor.

CDR3 nucleotides: TGCGCCAGCAGCCAAGGGACTAGTCCCTACAATGAGCAGTTCTTC. Amino acids: CASSQGTSPYNEQFF. The chain carries TRBV4-3 and TRBJ2-1; 7 nucleotides agree with TRBD2. V shed 1 base, J shed 2 bases, and the junction held 2 bases outside the gene matches. Germline lookup yields CDR1 LGHNA and CDR2 YSLEER. The CDR3 is 15 residues long.

This clonotype was observed at least ten times. This sequence joins TRBV10-2 and TRBJ2-5; D is unclear. The CDR3 has 10 residues. Between the trimmed V and J ends, which lost 6 bases and 3 bases, there was a span of 2 bases. Germline CDR1 reads WSHSY; CDR2 reads SAAADI. The CDR3: CASREETQYF. The CDR3 DNA sequence: TGCGCCAGCAGAGAAGAGACCCAGTACTTC.

This clonotype was counted only a few times. V is TRBV20-1 and J is TRBJ2-7, with 10 bases that match TRBD2. CDR1 is DFQATT, CDR2 SNEGSKA, per germline (reference sequence). The CDR3 has 14 amino acids. V lost 6 bases and J lost 3; bases outside the gene matches: 8. This chain's CDR3 is CSAVVAGGNYEQYF. The CDR3 region has the DNA TGCAGTGCGGTAGTAGCGGGAGGCAACTACGAGCAGTACTTC.

The chain uses TRBV21-1 and TRBJ1-5. TRBV21-1 is listed as a pseudogene. This CDR3 has 16 residues. The CDR3 sequence is CASRRAFQAVNQPQHF. The CDR3 bases are TGTGCCAGCAGGCGGGCCTTTCAAGCGGTCAATCAGCCCCAGCATTTT.

The chain combines TRBV12-3 or TRBV12-4 with TRBJ1-5; 8 bases agree with TRBD1. V trimming: 3 bases; J trimming: 4 bases; junction bases outside the gene matches: 14. This CDR3 is 18 amino acids long. CDR3 sequence: CASSFGSIRGTGNQPQHF. As DNA, the CDR3 is TGTGCCAGCAGTTTTGGCTCGATTAGGGGGACAGGTAATCAGCCCCAGCATTTT.

V gene TRBV7-2 combines with J gene TRBJ2-5; weak D call: TRBD2 (6 bases). The CDR3 runs to 15 residues. Germline lookup yields CDR1 SGHTA and CDR2 FQGNSA. V lost 8 bases and J 5 bases, leaving 21 bases between the germline ends. CDR3 nucleotides: TGTGCCAGCGGCCCCCGGAGGGGCACGGAGGAGACCCAGTACTTC. Its protein product is CASGPRRGTEETQYF.